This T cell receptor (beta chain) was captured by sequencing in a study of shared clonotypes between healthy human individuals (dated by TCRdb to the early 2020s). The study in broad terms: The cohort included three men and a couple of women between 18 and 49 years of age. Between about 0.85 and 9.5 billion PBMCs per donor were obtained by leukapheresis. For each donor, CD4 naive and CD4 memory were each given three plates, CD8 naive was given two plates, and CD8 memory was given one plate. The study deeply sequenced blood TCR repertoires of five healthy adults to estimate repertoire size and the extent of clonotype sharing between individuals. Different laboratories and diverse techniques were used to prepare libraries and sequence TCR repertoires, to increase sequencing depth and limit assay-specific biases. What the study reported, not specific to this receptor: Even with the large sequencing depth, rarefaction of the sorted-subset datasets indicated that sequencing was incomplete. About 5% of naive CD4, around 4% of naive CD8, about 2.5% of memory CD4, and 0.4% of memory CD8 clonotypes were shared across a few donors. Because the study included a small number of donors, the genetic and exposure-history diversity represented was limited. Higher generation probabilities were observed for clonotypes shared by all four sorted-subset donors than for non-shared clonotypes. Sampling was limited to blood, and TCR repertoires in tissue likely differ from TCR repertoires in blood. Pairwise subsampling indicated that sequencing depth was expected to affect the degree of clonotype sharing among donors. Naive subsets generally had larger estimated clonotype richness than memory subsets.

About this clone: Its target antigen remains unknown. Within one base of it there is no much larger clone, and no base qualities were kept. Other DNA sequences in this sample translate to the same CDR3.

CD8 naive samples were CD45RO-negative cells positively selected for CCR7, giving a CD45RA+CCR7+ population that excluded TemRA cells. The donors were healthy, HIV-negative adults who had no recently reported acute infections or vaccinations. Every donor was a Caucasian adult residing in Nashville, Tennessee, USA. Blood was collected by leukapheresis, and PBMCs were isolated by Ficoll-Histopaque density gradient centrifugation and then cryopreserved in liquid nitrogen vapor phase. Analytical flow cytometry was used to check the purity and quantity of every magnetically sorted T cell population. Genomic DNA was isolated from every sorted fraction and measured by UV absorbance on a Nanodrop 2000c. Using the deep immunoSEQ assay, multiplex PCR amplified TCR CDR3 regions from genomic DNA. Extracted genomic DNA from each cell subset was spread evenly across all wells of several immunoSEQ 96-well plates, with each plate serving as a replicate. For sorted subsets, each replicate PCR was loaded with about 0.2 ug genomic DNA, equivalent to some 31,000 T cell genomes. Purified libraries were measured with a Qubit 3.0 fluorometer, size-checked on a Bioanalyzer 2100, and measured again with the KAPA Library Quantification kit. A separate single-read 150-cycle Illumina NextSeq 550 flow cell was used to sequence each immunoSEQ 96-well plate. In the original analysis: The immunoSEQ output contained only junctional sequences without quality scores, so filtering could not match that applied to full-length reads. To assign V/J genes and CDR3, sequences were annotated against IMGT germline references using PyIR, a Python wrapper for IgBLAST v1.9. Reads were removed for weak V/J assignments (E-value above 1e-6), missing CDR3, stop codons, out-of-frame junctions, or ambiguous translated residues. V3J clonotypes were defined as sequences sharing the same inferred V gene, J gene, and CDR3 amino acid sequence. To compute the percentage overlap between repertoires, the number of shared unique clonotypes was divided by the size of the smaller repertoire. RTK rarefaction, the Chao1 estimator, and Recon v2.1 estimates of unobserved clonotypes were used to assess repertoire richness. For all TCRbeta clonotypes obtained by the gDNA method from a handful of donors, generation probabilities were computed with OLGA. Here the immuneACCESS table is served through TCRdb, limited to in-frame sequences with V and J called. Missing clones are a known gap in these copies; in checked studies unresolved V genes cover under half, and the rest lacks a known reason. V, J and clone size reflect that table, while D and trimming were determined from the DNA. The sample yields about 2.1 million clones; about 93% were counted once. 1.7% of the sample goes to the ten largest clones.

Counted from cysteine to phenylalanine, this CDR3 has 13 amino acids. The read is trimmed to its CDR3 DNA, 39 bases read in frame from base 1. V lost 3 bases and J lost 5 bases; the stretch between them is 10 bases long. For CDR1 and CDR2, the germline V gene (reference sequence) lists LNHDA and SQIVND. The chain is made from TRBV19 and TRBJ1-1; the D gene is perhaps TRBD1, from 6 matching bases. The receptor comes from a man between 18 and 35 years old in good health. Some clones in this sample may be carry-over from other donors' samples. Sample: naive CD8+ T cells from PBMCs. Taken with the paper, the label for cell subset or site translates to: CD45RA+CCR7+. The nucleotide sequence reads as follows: TGTGCCAGTAGTATTGACAGGAGTACTGAAGCTTTCTTT. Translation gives CASSIDRSTEAFF.